This T cell receptor beta chain appears in the sequencing data of a study of blood T cell repertoires in COVID-19. As for the study in general: COVID-19 samples collected from the United States, Italy and Spain covered acute and convalescent phases. Sources were T cells, B-cell-depleted T cells, or PBMCs; the material itself was cDNA or gDNA.

It was during active infection that Seattle patients were enrolled and then longitudinally followed. Original analysis: Scientists estimated how many nucleated cells there were by amplifying reference gene primers. Produced via immunoSEQ multiplex PCR; TCRdb's table is partial and in-frame only. The DNA gave D and trimming, while V, J and clone size come from that table. The data hold approximately 350,000 clones, with 88% observed a single time. V lost 7 bases and J 6 bases, leaving 19 bases between the germline ends. The CDR3 is 15 amino acids. Germline CDR1 LNHDA, CDR2 SQIVND (reference sequence). The clonotype originates from a woman in her sixties or seventies with COVID-19, enrolled during active disease. The chain combines TRBV19 with TRBJ1-5, with D possibly being TRBD1 (6 bases). Material for sequencing was peripheral blood. CDR3 sequence reads: CASKGGTPLGQPQHF. CDR3 in DNA: TGTGCCAGTAAGGGGGGGACCCCCTTGGGTCAGCCCCAGCATTTT.